This T cell receptor (beta chain) was profiled in a study of T cell repertoires in cytomegalovirus infection. As for the study in general: Shared public TCR beta signatures pointed to both CMV infection and a matching HLA type.

Between the trimmed V and J ends, which lost 0 bases and 4 bases, there was a span of 9 bases. The CDR3 is 14 residues long. CDR1 and CDR2 (germline): MNHNY, SVGAGI (reference sequence). This clonotype turned up a few times. Its antigen is unknown. Notes on the study in general: The ex vivo response was dominated by HLA-C-restricted CMV-specific TCR beta clonotypes.

One entry per CDR3 protein results from TCRdb running MiXCR on the reads. The sample lists 150,000 to 200,000 distinct CDR3 sequences; roughly a fifth were seen once. Sequenced sample: PBMCs. The V call is TRBV6-6, the J call TRBJ2-5; D ambiguous. The clonotype originates from a human donor in good health (CMV status not recorded). Some clones in this sample may be carry-over from other donors' samples. CDR3 amino acids: CASSYSVNRETQYF. In DNA form, the CDR3 reads TGTGCCAGCAGTTACTCGGTTAACCGAGAGACCCAGTACTTC.